The 6 T cell receptor beta chains below all came from one sample that was sequenced in a study of CD8 T cells in Susac syndrome. Random hexamers were used to reverse transcribe an amount of roughly 0.5 to 1 ug RNA. TCRdb passed the immunoSEQ multiplex PCR reads through MiXCR, listing each CDR3 protein once. The data hold around 50,000 distinct CDR3 sequences, with almost 95% observed a single time. Sequenced material: CD8+ T cells from PBMCs. The source is a human donor in good health.

The rearrangement joins TRBV20-1 to TRBJ2-1; possibly TRBD1 for D (6 bases). The V end was cut by 4 bases, the J end by 0 bases, with 13 bases between. This CDR3 contains 15 residues. Per germline, CDR1 DFQATT and CDR2 SNEGSKA (reference sequence). Here the CDR3 reads CSAKNRESSYNEQFF. CDR3 DNA: TGCAGTGCTAAAAACAGGGAGAGCTCCTACAATGAGCAGTTCTTC.

The chain has TRBV30 and TRBJ2-3; D is unclear. Trimming shortened V by 5 bases and J by 3 bases, and 6 bases separated the two germline ends. Germline V gene lookup returns CDR1 GTSNPN and CDR2 SVGIG (reference sequence). The CDR3 spans 11 residues. This CDR3 reads CAWGLTDTQYF. The DNA for the CDR3 is TGTGCCTGGGGCCTTACAGATACGCAGTATTTT.

This clonotype has just one count. The chain links TRBV29-1 to TRBJ2-1; perhaps TRBD2 as D (6 bases). Germline CDR1 is SQVTM and CDR2 is ANQGSEA. V was shortened by 5 bases and J by 6 bases, with 11 bases between the two germline ends. This CDR3 has 12 amino acids. Written as DNA, the CDR3 is TGCAGCGTTTCTAGCGATCCCAATGAGCAGTTCTTC. Translation: CSVSSDPNEQFF.

This clonotype was seen just once. This chain connects TRBV5-6 to TRBJ2-7; TRBD1 agrees at 12 bases. The CDR3 runs to 15 residues. The junction had 3 bases not matched to a gene; V was cut back by 4 bases and J by 1 base. The germline V gene has CDR1 SGHDT and CDR2 YYEEEE. CDR3 nucleotides: TGTGCCAGCAGCCGGGGACAGGGGGCTTCCTACGAGCAGTACTTC. Amino acid sequence: CASSRGQGASYEQYF.

CDR3 sequence reads: CASSEQGSGNTIYF. In DNA form, the CDR3 reads TGCGCCAGCAGCGAACAGGGCTCTGGAAACACCATATATTTT. This chain uses TRBV5-1 with TRBJ1-3; D might be TRBD1 (6 bases). Per the germline V gene, CDR1 is SGHRS and CDR2 is YFSETQ. This CDR3 has 14 amino acids. V was pared by 4 bases and J by 0 bases, with 8 bases between.

V is TRBV4-1 and J is TRBJ2-7; D is unresolved. The germline gives CDR1 MGHRA, CDR2 YSYEKL. V lost 4 bases and J 2 bases, leaving 12 bases between the germline ends. The CDR3 covers 14 residues. The CDR3 bases are TGCGCCAGCAGCCTCAGTCCAGGTCCCTACGAGCAGTACTTC. Protein: CASSLSPGPYEQYF.